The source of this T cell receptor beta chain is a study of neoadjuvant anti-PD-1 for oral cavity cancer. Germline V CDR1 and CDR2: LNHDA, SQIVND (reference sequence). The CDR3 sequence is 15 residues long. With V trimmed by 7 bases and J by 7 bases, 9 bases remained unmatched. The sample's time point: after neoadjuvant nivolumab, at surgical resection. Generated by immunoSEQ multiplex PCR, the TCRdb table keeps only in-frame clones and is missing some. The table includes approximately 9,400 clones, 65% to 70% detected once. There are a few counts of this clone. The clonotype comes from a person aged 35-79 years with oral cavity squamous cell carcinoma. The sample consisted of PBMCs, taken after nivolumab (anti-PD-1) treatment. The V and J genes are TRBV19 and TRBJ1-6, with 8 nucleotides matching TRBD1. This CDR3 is CASKGRDRQNSPLHF. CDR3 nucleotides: TGTGCCAGTAAAGGAAGGGACAGGCAAAATTCACCCCTCCACTTT. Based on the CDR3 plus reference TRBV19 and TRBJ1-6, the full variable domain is DGGITQSPKYLFRKEGQNVTLSCEQNLNHDAMYWYRQDPGQGLRLIYYSQIVNDFQKGDIAEGYSVSREKKESFPLTVTSAQKNPTAFYLCASKGRDRQNSPLHFGNGTRLTVT.